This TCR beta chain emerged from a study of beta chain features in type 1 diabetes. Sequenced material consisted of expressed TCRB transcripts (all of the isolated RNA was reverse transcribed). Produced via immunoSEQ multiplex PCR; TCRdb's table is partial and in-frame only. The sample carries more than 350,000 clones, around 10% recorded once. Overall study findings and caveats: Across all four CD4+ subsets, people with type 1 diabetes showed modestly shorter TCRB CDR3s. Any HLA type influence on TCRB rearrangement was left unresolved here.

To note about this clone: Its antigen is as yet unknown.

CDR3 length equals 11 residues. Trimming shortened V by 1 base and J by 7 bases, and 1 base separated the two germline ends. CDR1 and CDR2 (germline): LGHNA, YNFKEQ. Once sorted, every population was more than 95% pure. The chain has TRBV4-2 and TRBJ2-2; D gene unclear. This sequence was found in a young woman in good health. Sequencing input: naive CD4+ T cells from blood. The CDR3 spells CASSQGGELFF. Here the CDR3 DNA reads TGTGCCAGCAGCCAAGGCGGGGAGCTGTTTTTT.